This TCR beta chain emerged from a study of TIL therapy for anti-PD-1-resistant metastatic lung cancer. Study-wide background: Patients then received nivolumab; progressors got lymphodepletion, TIL and IL-2. Most patients had lung adenocarcinoma; a few tumors were EGFR-mutant, two ALK-rearranged; half smoked currently or formerly.

Time point defined: pre-treatment sample, taken before nivolumab and TIL therapy. Patients were adults with stage 4 NSCLC. With 4 bases removed from V and 2 bases from J, the gap between germline ends came to 19 bases. In germline, CDR1 is SEHNR, CDR2 FQNEAQ (reference sequence). The CDR3 contains 17 residues. The libraries were made with immunoSEQ v3. Libraries were sequenced to 2.2 million or so read pairs (survey) or roughly 5-6.5 million (deep). Assay used: immunoSEQ multiplex PCR; TCRdb lists only in-frame clones, some missing. The table lists 20,000 to 25,000 clones, around 78% of them singletons.

This chain links TRBV7-9 with TRBJ2-3; D could derive from TRBD1 or TRBD2 (5 bases each). The origin of this receptor is a person aged 30 to 80 with non-small cell lung cancer. The specimen comprised blood, sampled at baseline. CDR3: CASSSLPPGRLTDTQYF. CDR3 bases: TGTGCCAGCAGCTCCCTTCCACCGGGACGGCTCACAGATACGCAGTATTTT.